The entry below gives a single T cell receptor (beta chain) sequence along with its context. The sample originates from a study of blood T cell repertoires in COVID-19. The data were produced by immunoSEQ multiplex PCR, yet TCRdb's version contains in-frame clones alone and is incomplete. The sample has some 220,000 clones; about 85% are singletons. The receptor's source is a woman aged 60-75 years with active or convalescent COVID-19. Material: peripheral blood.

The CDR3 coding sequence is TGTGCCAGCTCACCGACTGACAGGCGTAATCAGCCCCAGCATTTT. Its translation is CASSPTDRRNQPQHF. The V and J genes are TRBV18 and TRBJ1-5, with TRBD1 as a possible D gene (6 bases). The CDR3 loop spans 15 amino acids. Trimming shortened V by 3 bases and J by 4 bases, and 13 bases separated the two germline ends. Germline loops: CDR1 KGHSH, CDR2 LQKENI.